A few counts support the clone carrying this TCR beta chain. The antigen remains unidentified. This record belongs to a study of identical twins. Study-wide results and caveats: With abundant cord blood beta clonotypes, insertions were fewer; memory repertoires showed no such pattern. In monozygotic twins, models underestimated the sharing of out-of-frame TCR alpha. In beta out-of-frame sequences, the excess sharing between twins was weaker.

V was pared by 11 bases and J by 9 bases, with 17 bases between. The CDR3 runs to 12 residues. CDR1 and CDR2 (germline): ENHRY, SYGVKD. Addition of a universal primer site occurred through template switching, and cDNA carried unique molecular identifiers. TCRdb ran MiXCR on the 5' RACE reads and lists one entry per CDR3 protein. This table holds approximately 1.8 million distinct CDR3 sequences, 25% to 35% found once. The source material was cord blood. The clonotype was recovered from a newborn girl in good health. This sequence joins TRBV10-3 and TRBJ2-1; perhaps TRBD2 as D (5 bases). CDR3 residues: CASVGETGEQFF. Here the CDR3 DNA reads TGTGCCTCGGTGGGAGAAACGGGTGAGCAGTTCTTC.